This TCR beta chain stems from a study of identical twins. With V trimmed by 6 bases and J by 4 bases, 8 bases remained unmatched. Germline V gives CDR1 SGHRS, CDR2 YFSETQ. CDR3 length: 14 amino acids. This clonotype appeared a few times. Each CDR3 protein gets one entry after TCRdb re-called the 5' RACE reads with MiXCR. The table includes under 1 million distinct CDR3 sequences, approximately 13% detected once. These data are also associated with another study on yellow fever vaccine responses in identical twins. That publication notes: Reportedly, the response of twins' T cells to the vaccine seemed partly convergent, partly personalized.

The specimen sequenced was PBMCs. The receptor was isolated from a woman younger than 30 in good health. The J gene is TRBJ1-1, the V gene TRBV5-1, with 8 nucleotides matching TRBD1. In nucleotides, the CDR3 is TGCGCCAGCAACTCCAGACAGGGGACCACTGAAGCTTTCTTT. Translated, it gives CASNSRQGTTEAFF.